This section outlines one TCR beta chain sequence together with its context. The data were taken from a study of cytomegalovirus exposure and HLA in healthy donors. PCR employed 60 Vbeta and 13 Jbeta primers. Data came from immunoSEQ multiplex PCR; TCRdb stores just in-frame clones and leaves some out. The repertoire holds fewer than 250,000 clones, with about four fifths as singletons. The receptor was derived from a man aged 40-49 years in good health and CMV-seropositive. The sequenced material came from PBMCs.

The CDR3 is CASSTSGRINEQFF. The CDR3 nucleotides are TGCGCCAGCAGCACTAGCGGGAGAATCAATGAGCAGTTCTTC. The chain couples TRBV5-1 to TRBJ2-1; the match to TRBD2 covers 11 bases. Germline-derived CDR1 and CDR2 are SGHRS and YFSETQ. Trimming at V came to 4 bases and at J to 6 bases, leaving 3 bases not matched to a gene. The length of the CDR3 is 14 residues.